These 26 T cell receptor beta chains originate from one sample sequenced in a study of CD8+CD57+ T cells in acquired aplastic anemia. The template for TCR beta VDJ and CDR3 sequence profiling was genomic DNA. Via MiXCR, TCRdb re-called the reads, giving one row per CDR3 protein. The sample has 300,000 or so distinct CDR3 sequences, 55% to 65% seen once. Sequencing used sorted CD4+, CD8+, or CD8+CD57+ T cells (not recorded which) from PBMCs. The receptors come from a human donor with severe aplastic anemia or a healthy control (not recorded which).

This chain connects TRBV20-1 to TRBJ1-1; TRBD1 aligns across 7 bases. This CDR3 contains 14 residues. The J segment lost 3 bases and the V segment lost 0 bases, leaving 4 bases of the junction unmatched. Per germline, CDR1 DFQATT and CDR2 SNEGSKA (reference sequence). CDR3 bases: TGCAGTGCTAGAGAGTCCACAGGGGACACTGAAGCTTTCTTT. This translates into CSARESTGDTEAFF.

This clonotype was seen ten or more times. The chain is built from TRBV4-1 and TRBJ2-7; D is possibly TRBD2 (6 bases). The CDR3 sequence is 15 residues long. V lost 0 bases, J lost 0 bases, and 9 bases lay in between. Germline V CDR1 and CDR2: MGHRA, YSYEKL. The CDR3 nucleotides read TGCGCCAGCAGCCAAGAAGGAGGGAGCTCCTACGAGCAGTACTTC. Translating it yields CASSQEGGSSYEQYF.

The CDR3 region is CAISGATSGSYEQFF. CDR3 in DNA: TGTGCCATCAGTGGCGCGACTAGCGGGAGCTATGAGCAGTTCTTC. The rearrangement uses TRBV10-3 and TRBJ2-1, with 12 bases matching TRBD2. Germline trimming cut 4 bases from V and 8 bases from J; bases unmatched to any gene: 6. This CDR3 has 15 residues. From germline, CDR1 is ENHRY and CDR2 SYGVKD.

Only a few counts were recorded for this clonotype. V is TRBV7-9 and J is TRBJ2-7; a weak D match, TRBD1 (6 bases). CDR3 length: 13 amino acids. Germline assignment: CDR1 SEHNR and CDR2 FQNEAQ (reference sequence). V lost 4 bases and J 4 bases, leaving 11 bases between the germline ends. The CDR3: CASSSPDSYEQYF. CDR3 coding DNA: TGTGCCAGCAGCTCTCCGGACAGTTACGAGCAGTACTTC.

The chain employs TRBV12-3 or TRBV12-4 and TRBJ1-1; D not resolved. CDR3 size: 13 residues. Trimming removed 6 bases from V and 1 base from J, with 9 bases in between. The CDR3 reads CASRTRGNTEAFF. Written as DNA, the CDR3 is TGTGCCAGCAGGACGAGAGGGAACACTGAAGCTTTCTTT.

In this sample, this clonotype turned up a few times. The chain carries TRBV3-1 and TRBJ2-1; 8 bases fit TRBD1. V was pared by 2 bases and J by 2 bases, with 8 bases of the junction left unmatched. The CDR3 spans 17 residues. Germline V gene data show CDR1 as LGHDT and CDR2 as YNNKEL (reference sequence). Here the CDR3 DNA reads TGTGCCAGCAGCCAACAGGGGGCGACCCCCCCCTACAATGAGCAGTTCTTC. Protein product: CASSQQGATPPYNEQFF.

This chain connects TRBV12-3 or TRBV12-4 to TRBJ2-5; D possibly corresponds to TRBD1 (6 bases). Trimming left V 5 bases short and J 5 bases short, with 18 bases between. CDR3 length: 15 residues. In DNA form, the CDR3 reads TGTGCCAGCAGTCTAGGGGACACGCCCGGGGAGACCCAGTACTTC. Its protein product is CASSLGDTPGETQYF.

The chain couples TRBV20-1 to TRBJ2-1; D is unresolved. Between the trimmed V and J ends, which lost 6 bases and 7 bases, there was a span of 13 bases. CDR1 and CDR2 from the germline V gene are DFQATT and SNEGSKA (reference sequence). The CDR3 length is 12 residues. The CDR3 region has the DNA TGCAGTGCGCCGACAAGGGTTAATGAGCAGTTCTTC. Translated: CSAPTRVNEQFF.

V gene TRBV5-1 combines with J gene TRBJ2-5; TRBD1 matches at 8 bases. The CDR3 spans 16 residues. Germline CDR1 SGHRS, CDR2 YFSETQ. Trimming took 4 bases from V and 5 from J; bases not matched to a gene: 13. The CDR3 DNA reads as TGCGCCAGCAGCAAGACAGGGGCCCCACGGACGGAGACCCAGTACTTC. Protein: CASSKTGAPRTETQYF.

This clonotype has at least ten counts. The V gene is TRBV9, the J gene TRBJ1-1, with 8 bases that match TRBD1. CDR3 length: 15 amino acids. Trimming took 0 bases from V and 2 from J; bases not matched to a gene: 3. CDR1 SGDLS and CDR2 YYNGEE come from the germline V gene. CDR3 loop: CASSVEAGGNTEAFF. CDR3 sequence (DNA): TGTGCCAGCAGCGTAGAGGCAGGGGGCAACACTGAAGCTTTCTTT. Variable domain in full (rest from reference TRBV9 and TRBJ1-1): DSGVTQTPKHLITATGQRVTLRCSPRSGDLSVYWYQQSLDQGLQFLIQYYNGEERAKGNILERFSAQQFPDLHSELNLSSLELGDSALYFCASSVEAGGNTEAFFGQGTRLTVV.

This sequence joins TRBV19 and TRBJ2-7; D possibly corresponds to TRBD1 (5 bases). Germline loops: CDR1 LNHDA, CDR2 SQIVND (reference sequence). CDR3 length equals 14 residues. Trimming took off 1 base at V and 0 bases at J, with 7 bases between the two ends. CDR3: CASSIGGISYEQYF. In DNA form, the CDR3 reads TGTGCCAGTAGTATAGGGGGCATCTCCTACGAGCAGTACTTC. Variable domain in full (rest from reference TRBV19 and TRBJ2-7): DGGITQSPKYLFRKEGQNVTLSCEQNLNHDAMYWYRQDPGQGLRLIYYSQIVNDFQKGDIAEGYSVSREKKESFPLTVTSAQKNPTAFYLCASSIGGISYEQYFGPGTRLTVT.

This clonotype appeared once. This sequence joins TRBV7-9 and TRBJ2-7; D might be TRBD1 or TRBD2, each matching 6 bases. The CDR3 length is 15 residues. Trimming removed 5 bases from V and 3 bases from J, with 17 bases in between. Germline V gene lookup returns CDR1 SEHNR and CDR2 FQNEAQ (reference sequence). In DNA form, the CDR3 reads TGTGCCAGCAGCCAAGCGGAGGGGGTAATCTACGAGCAGTACTTC. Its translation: CASSQAEGVIYEQYF.

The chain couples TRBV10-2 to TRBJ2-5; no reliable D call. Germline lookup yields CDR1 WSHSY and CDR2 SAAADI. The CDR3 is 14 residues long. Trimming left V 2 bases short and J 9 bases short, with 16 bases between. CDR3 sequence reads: CASSETQGFQPQYF. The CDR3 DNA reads TGCGCCAGCAGTGAGACTCAAGGGTTCCAGCCCCAGTACTTC.

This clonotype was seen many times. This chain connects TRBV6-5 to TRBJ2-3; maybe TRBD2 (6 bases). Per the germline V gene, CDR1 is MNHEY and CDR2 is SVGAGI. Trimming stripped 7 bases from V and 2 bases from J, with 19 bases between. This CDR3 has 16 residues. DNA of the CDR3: TGTGCCAGCACGACCGTTGGGCGGGGCCACACAGATACGCAGTATTTT. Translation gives CASTTVGRGHTDTQYF.

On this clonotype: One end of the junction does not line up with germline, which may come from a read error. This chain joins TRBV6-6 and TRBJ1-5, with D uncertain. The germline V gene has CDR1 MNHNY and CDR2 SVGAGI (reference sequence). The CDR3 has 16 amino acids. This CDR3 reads CAISESYGYSNQPQHF. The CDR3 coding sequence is TGTGCCATCAGTGAGTCGTACGGATATAGCAATCAGCCCCAGCATTTT.

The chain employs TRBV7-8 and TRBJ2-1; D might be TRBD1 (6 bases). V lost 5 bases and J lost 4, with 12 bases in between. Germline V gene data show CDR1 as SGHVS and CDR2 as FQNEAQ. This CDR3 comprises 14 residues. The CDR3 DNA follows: TGTGCCAGCAGCATAAACAGGGCGTACAATGAGCAGTTCTTC. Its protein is CASSINRAYNEQFF. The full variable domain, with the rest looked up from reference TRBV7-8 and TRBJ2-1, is GAGVSQSPRYKVAKRGQDVALRCDPISGHVSLFWYQQALGQGPEFLTYFQNEAQLDKSGLPSDRFFAERPEGSVSTLKIQRTQQEDSAVYLCASSINRAYNEQFFGPGTRLTVL.

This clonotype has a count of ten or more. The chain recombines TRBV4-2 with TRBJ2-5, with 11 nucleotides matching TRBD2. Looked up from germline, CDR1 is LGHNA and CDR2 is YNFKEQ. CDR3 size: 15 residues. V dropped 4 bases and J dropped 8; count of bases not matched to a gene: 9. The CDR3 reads CASSRRTSGLQTQYF. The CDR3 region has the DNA TGTGCCAGCAGCCGCCGGACTAGCGGGCTTCAAACCCAGTACTTC.

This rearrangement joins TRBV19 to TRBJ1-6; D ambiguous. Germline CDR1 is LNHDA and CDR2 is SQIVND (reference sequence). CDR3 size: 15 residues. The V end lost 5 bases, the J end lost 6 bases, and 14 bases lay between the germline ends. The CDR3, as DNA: TGTGCCAGTAGTGCCTTACTATCGGGTAATTCACCCCTCCACTTT. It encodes CASSALLSGNSPLHF. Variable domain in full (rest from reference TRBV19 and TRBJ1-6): DGGITQSPKYLFRKEGQNVTLSCEQNLNHDAMYWYRQDPGQGLRLIYYSQIVNDFQKGDIAEGYSVSREKKESFPLTVTSAQKNPTAFYLCASSALLSGNSPLHFGNGTRLTVT.

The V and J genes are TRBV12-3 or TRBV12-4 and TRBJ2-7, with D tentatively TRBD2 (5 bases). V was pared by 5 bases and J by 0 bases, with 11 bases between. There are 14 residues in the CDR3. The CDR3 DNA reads TGTGCCAGCAGTCCCGTGGGGAGCTCCTACGAGCAGTACTTC. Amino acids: CASSPVGSSYEQYF.

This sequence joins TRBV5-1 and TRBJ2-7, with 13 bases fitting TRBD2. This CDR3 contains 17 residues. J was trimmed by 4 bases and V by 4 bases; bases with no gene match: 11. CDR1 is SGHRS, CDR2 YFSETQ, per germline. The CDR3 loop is CASSDPDTSGRGYEQYF. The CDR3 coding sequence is TGCGCCAGCAGCGACCCGGATACTAGCGGGAGGGGATACGAGCAGTACTTC. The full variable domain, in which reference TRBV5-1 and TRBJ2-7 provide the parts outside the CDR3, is KAGVTQTPRYLIKTRGQQVTLSCSPISGHRSVSWYQQTPGQGLQFLFEYFSETQRNKGNFPGRFSGRQFSNSRSEMNVSTLELGDSALYLCASSDPDTSGRGYEQYFGPGTRLTVT.

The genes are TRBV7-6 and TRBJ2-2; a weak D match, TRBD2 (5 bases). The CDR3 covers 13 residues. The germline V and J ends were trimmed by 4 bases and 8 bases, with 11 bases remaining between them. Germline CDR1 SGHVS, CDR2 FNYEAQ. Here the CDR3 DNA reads TGTGCCAGCAGCTCAAGATGGGAGGGGGAGCTGTTTTTT. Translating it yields CASSSRWEGELFF. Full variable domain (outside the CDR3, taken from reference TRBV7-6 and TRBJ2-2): GAGVSQSPRYKVTKRGQDVALRCDPISGHVSLYWYRQALGQGPEFLTYFNYEAQQDKSGLPNDRFSAERPEGSISTLTIQRTEQRDSAMYRCASSSRWEGELFFGEGSRLTVL.

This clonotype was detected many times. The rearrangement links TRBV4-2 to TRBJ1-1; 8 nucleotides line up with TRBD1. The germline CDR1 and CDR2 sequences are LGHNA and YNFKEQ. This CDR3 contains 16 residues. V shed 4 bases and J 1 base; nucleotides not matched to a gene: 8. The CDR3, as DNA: TGTGCCAGCAGCCCCGGGACAGGAATACAGAACACTGAAGCTTTCTTT. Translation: CASSPGTGIQNTEAFF.

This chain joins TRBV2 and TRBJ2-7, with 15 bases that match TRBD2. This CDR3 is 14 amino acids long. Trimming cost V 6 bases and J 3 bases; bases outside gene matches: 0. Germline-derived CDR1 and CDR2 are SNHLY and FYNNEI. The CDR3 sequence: CASRGLAGGYEQYF. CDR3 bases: TGTGCCAGCAGGGGACTAGCGGGAGGCTACGAGCAGTACTTC.

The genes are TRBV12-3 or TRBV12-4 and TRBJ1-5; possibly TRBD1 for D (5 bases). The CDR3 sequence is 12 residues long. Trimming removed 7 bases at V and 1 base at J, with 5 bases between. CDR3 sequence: CASTGSNQPQHF. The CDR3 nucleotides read TGTGCCAGCACAGGGAGCAATCAGCCCCAGCATTTT.

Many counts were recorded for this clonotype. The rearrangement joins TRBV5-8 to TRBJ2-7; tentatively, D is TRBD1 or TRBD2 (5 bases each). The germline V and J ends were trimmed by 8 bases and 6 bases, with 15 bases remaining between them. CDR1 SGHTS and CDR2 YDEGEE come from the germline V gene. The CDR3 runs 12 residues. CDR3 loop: CASMGVHGEQYF. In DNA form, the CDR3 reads TGTGCCAGTATGGGGGTTCACGGCGAGCAGTACTTC.

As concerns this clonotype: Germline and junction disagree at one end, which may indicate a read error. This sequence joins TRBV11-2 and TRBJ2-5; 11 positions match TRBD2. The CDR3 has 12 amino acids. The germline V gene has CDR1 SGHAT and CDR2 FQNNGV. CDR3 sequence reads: CASSFGLAGANF. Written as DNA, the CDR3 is TGTGCCAGCAGCTTCGGACTAGCGGGTGCGAACTTC.